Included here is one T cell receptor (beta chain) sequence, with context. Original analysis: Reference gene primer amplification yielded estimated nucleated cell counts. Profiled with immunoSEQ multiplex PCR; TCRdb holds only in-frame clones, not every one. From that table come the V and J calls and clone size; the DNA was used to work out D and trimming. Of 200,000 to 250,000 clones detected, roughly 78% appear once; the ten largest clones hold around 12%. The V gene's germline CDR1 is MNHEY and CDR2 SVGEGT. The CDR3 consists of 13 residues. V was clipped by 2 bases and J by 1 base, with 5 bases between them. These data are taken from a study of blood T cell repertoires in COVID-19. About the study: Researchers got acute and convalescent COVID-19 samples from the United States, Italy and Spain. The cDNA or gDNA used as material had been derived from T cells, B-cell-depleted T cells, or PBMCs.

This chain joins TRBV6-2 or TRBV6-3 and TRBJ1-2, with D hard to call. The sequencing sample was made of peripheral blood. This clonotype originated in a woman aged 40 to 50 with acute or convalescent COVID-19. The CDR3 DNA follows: TGTGCCAGCAGTTACGTTCATAACTATGGCTACACCTTC. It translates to CASSYVHNYGYTF.